The 30 T cell receptor beta chains in this list originate from one sample, sequenced in a study of cytomegalovirus exposure and HLA in healthy donors. PCR used 60 Vbeta primers and 13 Jbeta primers. Some clones are missing from TCRdb's copy, which holds only in-frame ones; the method was immunoSEQ multiplex PCR. The sample data list roughly 200,000 clones. Material: PBMCs. Receptors originate from a man aged 25 to 45 in good health and CMV-seronegative.

The V call is TRBV4-1, the J call TRBJ2-1; a weak D match, TRBD1 (8 bases). Germline-derived CDR1 and CDR2 are MGHRA and YSYEKL. There are 16 residues in the CDR3. V shed 0 bases and J shed 3 bases, with 12 bases lying between them. The CDR3, as DNA: TGCGCCAGCAGCCAAGATAACAGGGGGGGCTACAATGAGCAGTTCTTC. The encoded protein is CASSQDNRGGYNEQFF.

The chain joins TRBV18 to TRBJ2-2; possible D gene TRBD1, 5 bases. The CDR3 sequence is 16 residues long. Trimming took off 3 bases at V and 7 bases at J, with 18 bases between the two ends. The V gene's germline CDR1 is KGHSH and CDR2 LQKENI. Here the CDR3 reads CASSPDEAGQDGELFF. The CDR3 bases are TGTGCCAGCTCACCGGATGAGGCAGGGCAAGACGGGGAGCTGTTTTTT. Variable domain in full (rest from reference TRBV18 and TRBJ2-2): NAGVMQNPRHLVRRRGQEARLRCSPMKGHSHVYWYRQLPEEGLKFMVYLQKENIIDESGMPKERFSAEFPKEGPSILRIQQVVRGDSAAYFCASSPDEAGQDGELFFGEGSRLTVL.

V gene TRBV28 combines with J gene TRBJ2-7; 8 bases are shared with TRBD1. V dropped 3 bases and J dropped 5; count of bases not matched to a gene: 9. The CDR3 has 15 residues. Germline CDR1 is MDHEN and CDR2 is SYDVKM. The chain's CDR3 is CASSFARGQVHEQYF. The CDR3 nucleotides are TGTGCCAGCAGTTTCGCCAGGGGGCAAGTACACGAGCAGTACTTC.

The chain couples TRBV4-1 to TRBJ1-1, with D unresolved. Trimming stripped 4 bases from V and 0 bases from J, with 18 bases between. Germline CDR1 reads MGHRA; CDR2 reads YSYEKL. The CDR3 length is 17 residues. The CDR3 spells CASSRGFQALMNTEAFF. Written as DNA, the CDR3 is TGCGCCAGCAGCCGAGGGTTCCAGGCCCTCATGAACACTGAAGCTTTCTTT.

V is TRBV7-8 and J is TRBJ2-2; possibly TRBD1 for D (6 bases). From germline, CDR1 is SGHVS and CDR2 FQNEAQ. This CDR3 is 16 amino acids long. V dropped 0 bases and J dropped 3 bases, with 11 bases sitting between them. This CDR3 is CASSLAQGRDTGELFF. CDR3 in DNA: TGTGCCAGCAGCTTAGCGCAGGGGCGCGACACCGGGGAGCTGTTTTTT.

CDR3 sequence (DNA): TGTGCCAGCAGCTCCCGACAGGGAGCCGATGAGCAGTTCTTC. It encodes CASSSRQGADEQFF. The chain carries TRBV7-2 and TRBJ2-1; 7 bases line up with TRBD1. This CDR3 spans 14 amino acids. V trimming: 4 bases; J trimming: 8 bases; junction bases outside the gene matches: 8. Germline assignment: CDR1 SGHTA and CDR2 FQGNSA.

The V and J genes are TRBV7-2 and TRBJ2-3, with D maybe TRBD1 (6 bases). The CDR3 totals 15 residues. V shed 2 bases and J shed 2 bases, with 11 bases lying between them. Germline CDR1 is SGHTA and CDR2 is FQGNSA. CDR3 amino acids: CASSLSAGATDTQYF. CDR3 in DNA: TGTGCCAGCAGCTTAAGCGCAGGGGCCACAGATACGCAGTATTTT.

The V call is TRBV5-1, the J call TRBJ2-2; 7 positions match TRBD1. CDR1 and CDR2 from the germline V gene are SGHRS and YFSETQ. V trimming: 4 bases; J trimming: 4 bases; junction bases outside the gene matches: 7. CDR3 length equals 15 residues. CDR3 protein: CASSLGQSTTGELFF. CDR3 sequence (DNA): TGCGCCAGCAGCCTGGGACAGTCTACCACCGGGGAGCTGTTTTTT.

The V gene is TRBV4-3, the J gene TRBJ1-6; the D gene is possibly TRBD1 (6 bases). CDR1 is LGHNA, CDR2 YSLEER, per germline. The CDR3 has 17 residues. The V end was cut by 0 bases, the J end by 7 bases, with 16 bases between. The CDR3: CASSQDPWTEPNSPLHF. CDR3 coding DNA: TGCGCCAGCAGCCAAGATCCTTGGACAGAACCAAATTCACCCCTCCACTTT.

CDR3 region: CASTDSYSNQPQHF. CDR3 nucleotide sequence: TGTGCCAGCACGGACAGCTATAGCAATCAGCCCCAGCATTTT. The chain uses TRBV25-1 and TRBJ1-5; the D gene is possibly TRBD1 (6 bases). CDR3 length: 14 amino acids. Trimming stripped 7 bases from V and 0 bases from J, with 10 bases between. CDR1 is MGHDK, CDR2 SYGVNS, per germline.

The chain carries TRBV29-1 and TRBJ2-3; 9 bases align to TRBD2. V was pared by 4 bases and J by 0 bases, with 5 bases of the junction left unmatched. The germline V gene has CDR1 SQVTM and CDR2 ANQGSEA. This CDR3 has 15 amino acids. The CDR3 region has the DNA TGCAGCGTTGCCCGGACTAGCGAGAGCACAGATACGCAGTATTTT. It specifies CSVARTSESTDTQYF.

The chain joins TRBV10-3 to TRBJ1-5; tentative D call: TRBD1 (5 bases). Per the germline V gene, CDR1 is ENHRY and CDR2 is SYGVKD. The length of the CDR3 is 16 residues. The V end lost 4 bases, the J end lost 2 bases, and 15 bases lay between the germline ends. CDR3 nucleotides: TGTGCCATCAGTGGAACAGGCGGTCTTGGCAATCAGCCCCAGCATTTT. The encoded protein is CAISGTGGLGNQPQHF.

V and J are TRBV6-5 and TRBJ2-3; no clear D gene. Trimming shortened V by 2 bases and J by 3 bases, and 9 bases separated the two germline ends. This CDR3 region has 14 residues. The V gene's germline CDR1 is MNHEY and CDR2 SVGAGI. The CDR3 here is CASSYERETDTQYF. CDR3 in DNA: TGTGCCAGCAGTTACGAGAGAGAAACAGATACGCAGTATTTT.

The chain is built from TRBV29-1 and TRBJ1-1, with 7 nucleotides matching TRBD1. V shed 7 bases and J 7 bases; nucleotides not matched to a gene: 9. The CDR3 loop spans 12 amino acids. Germline lookup yields CDR1 SQVTM and CDR2 ANQGSEA. The CDR3 spells CSALTGTFEAFF. CDR3 in DNA: TGCAGCGCTTTGACAGGGACGTTTGAAGCTTTCTTT.

This chain connects TRBV5-1 to TRBJ2-2; TRBD2 matches 10 bases. Unmatched junction bases numbered 7, after V lost 1 base and J lost 4 bases. CDR3 length: 17 amino acids. Germline CDR1 SGHRS, CDR2 YFSETQ. The CDR3 region has the DNA TGCGCCAGCAGCTTGACTAGCGGGGTGACGGGCACCGGGGAGCTGTTTTTT. Its protein product is CASSLTSGVTGTGELFF. Full variable domain (outside the CDR3, taken from reference TRBV5-1 and TRBJ2-2): KAGVTQTPRYLIKTRGQQVTLSCSPISGHRSVSWYQQTPGQGLQFLFEYFSETQRNKGNFPGRFSGRQFSNSRSEMNVSTLELGDSALYLCASSLTSGVTGTGELFFGEGSRLTVL.

The J gene is TRBJ2-5, the V gene TRBV19; D may be TRBD2 (5 bases). The ends were cut back, 6 bases at V and 2 bases at J, with 16 bases in the middle. The CDR3 consists of 15 residues. Germline loops: CDR1 LNHDA, CDR2 SQIVND (reference sequence). In nucleotides, the CDR3 is TGTGCCAGTAGCCCAGCCCTAGCACGACAAGAGACCCAGTACTTC. The encoded protein is CASSPALARQETQYF.

V is TRBV10-3 and J is TRBJ2-2, with 7 bases aligning to TRBD1. Losses at the gene ends were 6 bases for V and 6 bases for J; bases not matched to a gene: 1. The CDR3 sequence is 12 residues long. Germline values: CDR1 ENHRY, CDR2 SYGVKD. CDR3 amino acids: CAISTGAGELFF. The CDR3 coding sequence is TGTGCCATCAGCACAGGGGCCGGGGAGCTGTTTTTT.

The genes are TRBV19 and TRBJ1-4; D call uncertain. There are 14 residues in the CDR3. Trimming cost V 9 bases and J 6 bases, with 17 bases left between them. Germline V gene lookup returns CDR1 LNHDA and CDR2 SQIVND (reference sequence). CDR3 nucleotide sequence: TGTGCCAGCCTAGCACGGTCCGGGGATGAAAAACTGTTTTTT. Residues: CASLARSGDEKLFF.

The V gene is TRBV11-3, the J gene TRBJ2-7; D may be TRBD1 (5 bases). The germline CDR1 and CDR2 sequences are SGHNT and YENEEA. Trimming took off 1 base at V and 5 bases at J, with 15 bases between the two ends. The CDR3 loop spans 15 amino acids. CDR3 nucleotides: TGTGCCAGCAGCTTAGTGGCAGGGCTCCCCCACGAGCAGTACTTC. Translated: CASSLVAGLPHEQYF.

The chain is built from TRBV4-2 and TRBJ2-5, with no clear D. TRBJ2-7 matches the DNA end more closely, so the J call is doubtful. The CDR3 length is 15 residues. In germline, CDR1 is LGHNA, CDR2 YNFKEQ. The CDR3 spells CASSQVPNPHYEQYF. The CDR3 DNA sequence: TGTGCCAGCAGCCAAGTGCCTAACCCCCACTACGAGCAGTACTTC.

This chain connects TRBV4-1 to TRBJ2-1, with 8 bases identical to TRBD2. J was trimmed by 8 bases and V by 0 bases; bases with no gene match: 6. Germline lookup yields CDR1 MGHRA and CDR2 YSYEKL. There are 15 residues in the CDR3. The chain's CDR3 is CASSQEGLVFDEQFF. The DNA of the CDR3 is TGCGCCAGCAGCCAAGAGGGACTAGTGTTCGATGAGCAGTTCTTC.

V gene TRBV5-5 combines with J gene TRBJ1-1, with a possible D match to TRBD1 (6 bases). This CDR3 contains 14 residues. Between the trimmed V and J ends, which lost 7 bases and 4 bases, there was a span of 17 bases. Germline lookup yields CDR1 SGHKS and CDR2 YYEKEE (reference sequence). This CDR3 is CASLPQGRRTEAFF. Here the CDR3 DNA reads TGTGCCAGCCTCCCACAGGGACGGCGCACTGAAGCTTTCTTT.

The CDR3 region has the DNA TGTGCCAGCAGCTTATACACAGATACGCAGTATTTT. Protein sequence: CASSLYTDTQYF. This sequence joins TRBV11-3 and TRBJ2-3, with D uncertain. V lost 2 bases to trimming and J lost 2 bases, with 2 bases between them. CDR1 is SGHNT, CDR2 YENEEA, per germline. This CDR3 has 12 residues. Supplemented by reference TRBV11-3 and TRBJ2-3, the full variable domain reads EAGVVQSPRYKIIEKKQPVAFWCNPISGHNTLYWYLQNLGQGPELLIRYENEEAVDDSQLPKDRFSAERLKGVDSTLKIQPAELGDSAVYLCASSLYTDTQYFGPGTRLTVL.

V and J are TRBV27 and TRBJ1-1; 10 bases are a match to TRBD1. V shed 0 bases, J shed 4 bases, and the junction held 8 bases outside the gene matches. The CDR3 runs to 17 residues. From germline, CDR1 is MNHEY and CDR2 SMNVEV (reference sequence). The CDR3 is CASSLSSTGGKVTEAFF. CDR3 DNA: TGTGCCAGCAGTTTATCTTCGACAGGGGGCAAGGTCACTGAAGCTTTCTTT.

The chain couples TRBV28 to TRBJ2-7; TRBD1 matches 10 bases. This CDR3 has 15 amino acids. Germline V gene lookup returns CDR1 MDHEN and CDR2 SYDVKM. The J segment lost 3 bases and the V segment lost 5 bases, leaving 7 bases of the junction unmatched. The CDR3 region is CASSPRQGAYYEQYF. In DNA form, the CDR3 reads TGTGCCAGCAGTCCGCGACAGGGGGCCTACTACGAGCAGTACTTC.

J is TRBJ2-7 and V is TRBV9; 10 nucleotides line up with TRBD1. Germline V gene sequence: CDR1 SGDLS, CDR2 YYNGEE. J lost 5 bases, V lost 3 bases, and 11 bases had no gene match. The CDR3 consists of 16 residues. The CDR3 DNA reads as TGTGCCAGCAGCGCGAGGGCCGGGACAGGGGCCCACGAGCAGTACTTC. Residues: CASSARAGTGAHEQYF.

This sequence joins TRBV5-1 and TRBJ2-3; TRBD1 matches 7 bases. Germline CDR1 reads SGHRS; CDR2 reads YFSETQ. The V segment lost 4 bases and the J segment 10 bases; nucleotides outside the gene matches: 12. The CDR3 spans 14 residues. CDR3 amino acids: CASSVGQTTVAQYF. In nucleotides, the CDR3 is TGCGCCAGCAGCGTGGGACAGACCACAGTAGCGCAGTATTTT.

The rearrangement uses TRBV11-3 and TRBJ2-1, with unresolved D. Trimming shortened V by 3 bases and J by 0 bases, and 6 bases separated the two germline ends. CDR3 length: 14 residues. Germline CDR1 and CDR2: SGHNT and YENEEA. This CDR3 is CASSFRSSYNEQFF. The DNA of the CDR3 is TGTGCCAGCAGCTTCCGGAGCTCCTACAATGAGCAGTTCTTC. The complete variable domain, with remaining parts taken from reference TRBV11-3 and TRBJ2-1, reads EAGVVQSPRYKIIEKKQPVAFWCNPISGHNTLYWYLQNLGQGPELLIRYENEEAVDDSQLPKDRFSAERLKGVDSTLKIQPAELGDSAVYLCASSFRSSYNEQFFGPGTRLTVL.

V usage is TRBV10-3 and J usage is TRBJ1-2; tentatively, D is TRBD1 (6 bases). The CDR3 has 13 amino acids. V was cut by 3 bases and J by 8 bases, with 13 bases left in between. Per germline, CDR1 ENHRY and CDR2 SYGVKD. CDR3 coding DNA: TGTGCCATCAGTGACTCAAACCAGGGGGGCTACACCTTC. Amino acids: CAISDSNQGGYTF.

The genes are TRBV6-4 and TRBJ2-1; 14 positions match TRBD2. J was trimmed by 9 bases and V by 5 bases; bases with no gene match: 3. Germline lookup yields CDR1 MRHNA and CDR2 SNTAGT. The CDR3 is 14 amino acids. The CDR3 sequence: CASSRLAGGAEQFF. CDR3 DNA: TGTGCCAGCAGTAGACTAGCGGGAGGGGCTGAGCAGTTCTTC.